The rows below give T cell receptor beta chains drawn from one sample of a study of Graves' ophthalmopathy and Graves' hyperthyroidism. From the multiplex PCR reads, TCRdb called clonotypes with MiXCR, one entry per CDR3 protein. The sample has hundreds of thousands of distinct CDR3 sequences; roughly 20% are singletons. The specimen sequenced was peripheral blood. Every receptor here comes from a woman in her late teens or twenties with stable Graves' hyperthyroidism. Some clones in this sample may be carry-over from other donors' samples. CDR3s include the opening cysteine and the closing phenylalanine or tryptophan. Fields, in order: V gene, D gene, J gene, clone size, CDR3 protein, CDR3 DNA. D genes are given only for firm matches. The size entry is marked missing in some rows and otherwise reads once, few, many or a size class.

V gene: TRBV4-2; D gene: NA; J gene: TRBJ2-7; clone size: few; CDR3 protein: CASSQLGGRGGIYEQYF; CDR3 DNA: TGTGCCAGCAGCCAATTGGGGGGCCGAGGGGGAATCTACGAGCAGTACTTC
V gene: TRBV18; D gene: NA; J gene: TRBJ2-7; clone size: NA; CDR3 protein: CASSPEGLRGGSSYEQYF; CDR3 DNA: TGTGCCAGCTCACCAGAAGGACTAAGGGGGGGAAGCTCCTACGAGCAGTACTTC
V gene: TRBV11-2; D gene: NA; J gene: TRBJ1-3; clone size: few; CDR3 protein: CASSLRGLGGNTIYF; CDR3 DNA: TGTGCCAGCAGCTTACGGGGACTTGGTGGAAACACCATATATTTT
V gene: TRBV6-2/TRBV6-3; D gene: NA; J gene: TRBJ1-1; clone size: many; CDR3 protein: CASSGAENTEAFF; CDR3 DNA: TGTGCCAGCAGTGGGGCAGAAAACACTGAAGCTTTCTTT
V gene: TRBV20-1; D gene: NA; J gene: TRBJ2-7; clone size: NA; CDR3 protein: CSNYTRVEQYF; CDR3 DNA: TGCAGTAACTACACGCGGGTCGAGCAGTACTTC
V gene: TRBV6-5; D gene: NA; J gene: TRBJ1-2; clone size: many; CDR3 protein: CASSYSQAINDGYTF; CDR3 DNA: TGTGCCAGCAGTTACAGCCAGGCGATCAACGATGGCTACACCTTC
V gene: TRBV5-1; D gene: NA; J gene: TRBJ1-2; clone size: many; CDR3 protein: CAGSLAWEDGYTF; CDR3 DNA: TGCGCCGGCAGCTTGGCCTGGGAAGATGGCTACACCTTC
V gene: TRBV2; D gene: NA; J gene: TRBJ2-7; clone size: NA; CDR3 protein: CASSVDGRPYEQYF; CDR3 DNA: TGTGCCAGCAGTGTGGACGGACGACCGTACGAGCAGTACTTC
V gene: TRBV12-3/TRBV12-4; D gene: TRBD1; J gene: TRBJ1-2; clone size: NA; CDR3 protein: CASSKQGTSWGYTF; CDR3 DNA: TGTGCCAGCAGTAAACAGGGGACTTCGTGGGGCTACACCTTC
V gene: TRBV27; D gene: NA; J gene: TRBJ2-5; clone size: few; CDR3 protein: CASSLGGFQETQYF; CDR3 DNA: TGTGCCAGCAGTTTAGGCGGGTTCCAAGAGACCCAGTACTTC
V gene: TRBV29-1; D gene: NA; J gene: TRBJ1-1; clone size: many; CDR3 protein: CSVGHPNTEAFF; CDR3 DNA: TGCAGCGTGGGGCACCCGAACACTGAAGCTTTCTTT
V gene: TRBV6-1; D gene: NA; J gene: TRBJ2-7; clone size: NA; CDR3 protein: CASAIDSSYEQYF; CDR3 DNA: TGTGCCAGCGCCATAGACAGCTCCTACGAGCAGTACTTC
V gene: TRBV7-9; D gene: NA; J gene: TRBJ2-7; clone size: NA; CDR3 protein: CASSLGSTLGYEQYF; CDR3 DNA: TGTGCCAGCAGCTTAGGTTCTACCCTCGGCTACGAGCAGTACTTC
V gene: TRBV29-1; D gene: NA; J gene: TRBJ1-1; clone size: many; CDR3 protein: CSVEVAVMNTEAFF; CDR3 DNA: TGCAGCGTTGAAGTCGCAGTAATGAACACTGAAGCTTTCTTT
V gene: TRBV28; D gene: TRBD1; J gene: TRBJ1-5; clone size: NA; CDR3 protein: CASSLMTGGYNQPQHF; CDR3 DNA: TGTGCCAGCAGTCTCATGACAGGGGGCTACAATCAGCCCCAGCATTTT
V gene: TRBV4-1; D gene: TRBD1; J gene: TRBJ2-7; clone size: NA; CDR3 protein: CTSSQGQQGAGYEQYF; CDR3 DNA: TGCACCAGCAGCCAGGGGCAACAGGGGGCCGGCTACGAGCAGTACTTC
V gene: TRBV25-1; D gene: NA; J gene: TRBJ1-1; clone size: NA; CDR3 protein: CASSERRVGTEAFF; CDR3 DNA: TGTGCCAGCAGTGAACGCAGGGTTGGCACTGAAGCTTTCTTT
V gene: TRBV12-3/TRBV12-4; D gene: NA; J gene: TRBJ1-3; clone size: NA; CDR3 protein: CASWSPREVNTIYF; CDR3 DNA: TGTGCCAGCTGGTCCCCTCGGGAGGTAAACACCATATATTTT
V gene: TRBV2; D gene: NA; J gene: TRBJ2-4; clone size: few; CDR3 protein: CASRTGVGKNIQYF; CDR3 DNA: TGTGCCAGCAGGACAGGAGTAGGCAAAAACATTCAGTACTTC
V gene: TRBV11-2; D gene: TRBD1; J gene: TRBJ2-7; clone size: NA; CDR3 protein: CASSLEGQDYSYEQYF; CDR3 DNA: TGTGCCAGCAGCCTAGAGGGACAGGATTATTCCTACGAGCAGTACTTC
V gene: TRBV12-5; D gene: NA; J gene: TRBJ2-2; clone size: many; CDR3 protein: CASGLILARGVGELFF; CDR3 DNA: TGTGCTAGTGGTTTGATCCTAGCGAGGGGGGTCGGGGAGCTGTTTTTT
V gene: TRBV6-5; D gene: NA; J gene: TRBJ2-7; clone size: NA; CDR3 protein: CASSSPRGPYEQYF; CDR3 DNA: TGTGCCAGCAGTTCCCCCCGGGGACCATACGAGCAGTACTTC
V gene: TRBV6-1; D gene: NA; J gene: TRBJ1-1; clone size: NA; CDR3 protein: CASRWDMNTEAFF; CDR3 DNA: TGTGCCAGCAGATGGGATATGAACACTGAAGCTTTCTTT
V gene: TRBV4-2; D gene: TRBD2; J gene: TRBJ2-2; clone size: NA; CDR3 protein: CASSHHHTGTSGSFTGELFF; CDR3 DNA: TGTGCCAGCAGCCACCATCACACCGGGACTAGCGGGAGTTTCACCGGGGAGCTGTTTTTT
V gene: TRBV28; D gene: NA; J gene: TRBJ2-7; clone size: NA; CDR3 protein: CASSRGRGSTYEQYF; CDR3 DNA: TGTGCCAGCAGTCGGGGACGGGGCAGCACCTACGAGCAGTACTTC
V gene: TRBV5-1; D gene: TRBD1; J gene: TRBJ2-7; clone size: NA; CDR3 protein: CASSHSGGPGYEQYF; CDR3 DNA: TGCGCCAGCAGCCACTCAGGGGGTCCGGGCTACGAGCAGTACTTC
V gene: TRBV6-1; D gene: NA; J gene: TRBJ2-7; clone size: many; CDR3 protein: CASSGDYLRDPIGRDEQYF; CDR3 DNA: TGTGCCAGCAGTGGTGACTATTTGCGGGATCCCATAGGGCGGGACGAGCAGTACTTC
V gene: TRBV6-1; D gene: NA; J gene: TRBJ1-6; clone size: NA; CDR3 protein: CASSQQGPDNSPLHF; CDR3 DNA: TGTGCCAGCAGTCAGCAGGGACCGGATAATTCACCCCTCCACTTT
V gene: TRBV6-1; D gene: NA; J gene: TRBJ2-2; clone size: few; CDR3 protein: CASSETVNTGGLFF; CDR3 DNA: TGTGCCAGCAGTGAAACAGTCAACACCGGGGGGCTGTTTTTT
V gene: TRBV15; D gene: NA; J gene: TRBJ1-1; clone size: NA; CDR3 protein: CATSRDPPGRGTEAFF; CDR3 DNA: TGTGCCACCAGCAGAGATCCCCCGGGGAGAGGCACTGAAGCTTTCTTT
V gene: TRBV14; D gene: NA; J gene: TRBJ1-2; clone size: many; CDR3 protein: CASSQGTVTNYGYTF; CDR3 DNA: TGTGCCAGCAGCCAAGGGACAGTGACTAACTATGGCTACACCTTC
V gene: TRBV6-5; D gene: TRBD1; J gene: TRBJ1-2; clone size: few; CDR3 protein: CASSYSGTGGYGYTF; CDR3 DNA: TGTGCCAGCAGTTACTCGGGGACAGGGGGCTATGGCTACACCTTC
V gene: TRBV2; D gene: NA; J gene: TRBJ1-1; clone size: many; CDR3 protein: CASSQGGAFF; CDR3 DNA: TGTGCCAGCAGCCAGGGAGGAGCTTTCTTT
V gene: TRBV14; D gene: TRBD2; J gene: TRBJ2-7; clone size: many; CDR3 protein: CASSQDPGLAGGNYEQYF; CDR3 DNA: TGTGCCAGCAGCCAAGACCCGGGACTAGCGGGGGGGAACTACGAGCAGTACTTC
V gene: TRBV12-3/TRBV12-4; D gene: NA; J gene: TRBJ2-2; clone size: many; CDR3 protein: CASGAPGGELFF; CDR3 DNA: TGTGCCAGCGGTGCACCGGGCGGGGAGCTGTTTTTT
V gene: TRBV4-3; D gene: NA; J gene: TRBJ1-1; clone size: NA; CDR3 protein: CASSQDIGGAMNTEAFF; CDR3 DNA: TGCGCCAGCAGCCAAGATATTGGAGGGGCTATGAACACTGAAGCTTTCTTT
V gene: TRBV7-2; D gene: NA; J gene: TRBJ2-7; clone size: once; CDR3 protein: CASSFGGFSGYEQYF; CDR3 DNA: TGTGCCAGCAGCTTCGGTGGGTTTTCGGGGTACGAGCAGTACTTC
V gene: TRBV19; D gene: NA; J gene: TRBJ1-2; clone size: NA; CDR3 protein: CASTGRTNYGYTF; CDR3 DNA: TGTGCCAGTACTGGACGTACTAACTATGGCTACACCTTC
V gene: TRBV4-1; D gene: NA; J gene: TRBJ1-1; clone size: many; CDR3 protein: CASSQVSTGNTEAFF; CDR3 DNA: TGCGCCAGCAGCCAAGTTTCGACAGGGAACACTGAAGCTTTCTTT
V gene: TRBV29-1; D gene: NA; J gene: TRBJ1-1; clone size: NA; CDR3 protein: CSVSGRMNTEAFF; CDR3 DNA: TGCAGCGTATCGGGACGGATGAACACTGAAGCTTTCTTT
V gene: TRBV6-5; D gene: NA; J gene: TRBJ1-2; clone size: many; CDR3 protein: CASSYSSGTEYGYTF; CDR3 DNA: TGTGCCAGCAGTTACTCGTCCGGGACCGAGTATGGCTACACCTTC
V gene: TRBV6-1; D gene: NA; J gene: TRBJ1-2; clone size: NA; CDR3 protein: CASSPRDTGYTF; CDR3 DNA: TGTGCCAGCAGTCCACGGGACACTGGCTACACCTTC
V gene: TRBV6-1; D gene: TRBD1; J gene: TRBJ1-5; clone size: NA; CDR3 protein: CASSQGDEVRQHF; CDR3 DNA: TGTGCCAGTTCACAGGGGGACGAGGTACGCCAGCATTTT
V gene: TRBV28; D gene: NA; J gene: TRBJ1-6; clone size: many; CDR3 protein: CASSFGGGNPPLHF; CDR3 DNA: TGTGCCAGCAGTTTCGGGGGGGGGAATCCACCCCTCCACTTT
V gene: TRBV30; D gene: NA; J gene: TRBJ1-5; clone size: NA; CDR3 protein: CAWSVGMVNQPQHF; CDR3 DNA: TGTGCCTGGAGTGTCGGCATGGTAAATCAGCCTCAGCATTTT
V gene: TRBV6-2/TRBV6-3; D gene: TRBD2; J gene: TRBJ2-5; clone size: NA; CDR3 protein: CASRSHLGGETQYF; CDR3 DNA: TGTGCCAGCAGATCGCATCTCGGGGGGGAGACCCAGTACTTC
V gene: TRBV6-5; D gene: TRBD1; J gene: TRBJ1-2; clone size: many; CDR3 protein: CASRWDSNYGYTF; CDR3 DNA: TGTGCCAGCAGATGGGACAGCAACTATGGCTACACCTTC
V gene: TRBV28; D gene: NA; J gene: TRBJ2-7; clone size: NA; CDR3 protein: CASSLEESYEQYF; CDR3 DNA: TGTGCCAGCAGTTTAGAGGAGTCCTACGAGCAGTACTTC
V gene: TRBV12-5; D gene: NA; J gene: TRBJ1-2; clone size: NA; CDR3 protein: CASGGPYRLLKYGYTF; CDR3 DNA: TGTGCTAGTGGTGGCCCATACAGGCTGCTCAAATATGGCTACACCTTC
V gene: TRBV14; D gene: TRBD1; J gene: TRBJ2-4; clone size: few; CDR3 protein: CASSSTRTGGNIQYF; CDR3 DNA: TGTGCCAGCAGCTCGACTCGGACAGGGGGAAACATTCAGTACTTC
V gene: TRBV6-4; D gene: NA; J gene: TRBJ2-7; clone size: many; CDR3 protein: CASSTGSGGRPSYEQYF; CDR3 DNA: TGTGCCAGCAGTACGGGGAGTGGAGGACGACCATCCTACGAGCAGTACTTC
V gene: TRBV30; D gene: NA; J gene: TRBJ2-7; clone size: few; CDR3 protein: CASSRQNIDEQYF; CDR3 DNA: TGTGCCTCGAGTCGACAGAATATCGACGAGCAGTACTTC
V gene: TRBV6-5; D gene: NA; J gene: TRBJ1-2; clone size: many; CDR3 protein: CASRHPNHGYTF; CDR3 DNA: TGTGCCAGCAGGCACCCTAACCATGGCTACACCTTC
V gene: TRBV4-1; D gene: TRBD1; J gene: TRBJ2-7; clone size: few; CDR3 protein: CASSQEYGTGLKYEQYF; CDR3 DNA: TGCGCCAGCAGCCAAGAGTATGGGACAGGGTTAAAGTACGAGCAGTACTTC
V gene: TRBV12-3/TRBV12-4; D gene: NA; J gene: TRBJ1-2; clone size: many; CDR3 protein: CASSPRGDYGYTF; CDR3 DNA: TGTGCCAGCAGTCCCCGTGGAGACTATGGCTACACCTTC
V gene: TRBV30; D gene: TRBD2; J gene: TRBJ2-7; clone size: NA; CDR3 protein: CAWGGFSLSGGPGEQYF; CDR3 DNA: TGTGCCTGGGGAGGATTCTCCCTTAGCGGGGGGCCGGGGGAGCAGTACTTC
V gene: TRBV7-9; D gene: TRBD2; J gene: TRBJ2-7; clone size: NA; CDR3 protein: CASSLVGLAAHEQYF; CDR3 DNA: TGTGCCAGCAGCTTAGTGGGACTAGCGGCTCACGAGCAGTACTTC
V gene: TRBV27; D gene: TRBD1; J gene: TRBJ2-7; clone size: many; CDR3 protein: CASSLGPGGSYEQYF; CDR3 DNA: TGTGCCAGCAGTTTAGGGCCAGGGGGTTCCTACGAGCAGTACTTC
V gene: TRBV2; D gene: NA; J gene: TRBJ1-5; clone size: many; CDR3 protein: CASRTGGDQPQHF; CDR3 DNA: TGTGCCAGCCGGACCGGGGGGGATCAGCCCCAGCATTTT